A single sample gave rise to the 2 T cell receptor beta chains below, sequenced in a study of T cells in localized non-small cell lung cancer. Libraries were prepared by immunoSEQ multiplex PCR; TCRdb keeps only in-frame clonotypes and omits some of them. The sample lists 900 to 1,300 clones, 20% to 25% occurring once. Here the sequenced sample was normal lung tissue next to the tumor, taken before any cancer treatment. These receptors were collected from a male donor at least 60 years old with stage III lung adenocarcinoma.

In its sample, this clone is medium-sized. Written as DNA, the CDR3 is TGTGCCAGCAGCTCTGTATTGGACAGGGGATCTTCATACGAGCAGTACTTC. It translates to CASSSVLDRGSSYEQYF. The chain recombines TRBV11-3 with TRBJ2-7, with TRBD1 matching over 9 bases. The CDR3 covers 17 residues. Per germline, CDR1 SGHNT and CDR2 YENEEA. The trim removed 4 bases at V and 4 bases at J, leaving 14 bases unmatched.

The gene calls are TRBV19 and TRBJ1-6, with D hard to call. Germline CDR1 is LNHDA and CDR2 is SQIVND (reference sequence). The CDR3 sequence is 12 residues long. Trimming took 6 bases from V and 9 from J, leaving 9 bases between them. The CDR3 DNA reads TGTGCCAGTAGAGTCAGTCGTTCACCCCTCCACTTT. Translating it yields CASRVSRSPLHF.